Below, one TCR beta chain is given with its context. The antigen is undetermined. TCRdb passed the reads through MiXCR, listing each CDR3 protein once. The repertoire holds roughly 500,000 distinct CDR3 sequences, under 55% seen once, with about two fifths in the top ten. With 8 bases clipped from V and 4 bases from J, the junction kept 10 bases outside the gene matches. The CDR3 has 14 amino acids. Germline CDR1 reads SGHVS; CDR2 reads FNYEAQ. These data originate in a study of T cell repertoires in cytomegalovirus infection. Whole-study findings and limits: CMV carriers with the relevant HLA were identified by cumulative public TCR beta family frequency. Across the ex vivo response, the dominant clonotypes were HLA-C-restricted CMV-specific TCR beta clonotypes.

The V and J genes are TRBV7-6 and TRBJ1-1; 7 nucleotides line up with TRBD1. The TCR sequence derives from a human donor in good health (CMV status not recorded). Some clones in this sample may be carry-over from other donors' samples. Sequencing was performed on cultured PBMCs, taken from culture after CMV antigen stimulation. The CDR3 DNA reads as TGTGCCAGCTTAAGACAGGGCGGGTCCACTGAAGCTTTCTTT. As protein: CASLRQGGSTEAFF.